What follows is one T cell receptor beta chain and its context. V was trimmed by 0 bases and J by 10 bases, leaving 9 bases between them. Germline loops: CDR1 LGHDT, CDR2 YNNKEL (reference sequence). This CDR3 spans 12 amino acids. The data derive from a study of control samples from healthy donors and cancer patients. Only in-frame clones appear in the TCRdb table, and some are missing; sequencing was by immunoSEQ multiplex PCR. The data contain about 100,000 clones, around 88% of them singletons. The chain recombines TRBV3-1 (or the pseudogene TRBV3-2) with TRBJ1-1; D call uncertain. The sample was blood. The sequence was collected from a young man in good health. The CDR3 sequence is CASSQEMGRAFF. Here the CDR3 DNA reads TGTGCCAGCAGCCAAGAGATGGGGAGAGCTTTCTTT.